This TCR beta chain was profiled in a study of T-cell reconstitution after alpha-beta-depleted transplantation in children. Unique molecular identifiers were incorporated during preparation of the TCRbeta library. TCRdb ran MiXCR on the PCR reads and lists one entry per CDR3 protein. The data contain about 980,000 distinct CDR3 sequences, roughly 29% of them singletons. Notes on the study in general: By about two months after transplant, alpha-beta T cells reportedly arose from several hundred graft clones that had expanded.

This clonotype was seen more than once but under ten times. Its antigen remains unidentified. A read error may produce the germline difference seen at one junction end. There are 15 residues in the CDR3. This TCR was recovered from a boy under two years old who had a stem cell transplant for SCID, so the T cells may come from the graft donor. The chain joins TRBV12-3 or TRBV12-4 to TRBJ2-1, with D uncertain. The specimen was PBMCs, mostly from graft donor cells, collected 360 days after TCRalphabeta/CD19-depleted stem cell transplant. DNA of the CDR3: TGTGCCAGCAGATTAGCTCCTCTAGGATACAATGAGCAGTTCTTC. Translating it yields CASRLAPLGYNEQFF.